These 23 T cell receptor beta chains originate from one sample sequenced in a study of cytomegalovirus exposure and HLA in healthy donors. Vbeta (60) and Jbeta (13) primers were used in the PCR. Sequenced by immunoSEQ multiplex PCR; TCRdb stores in-frame clones only, minus some. There are about 130,000 clones in the sample; about three quarters occur only once, and more than 2.5% lies in the top ten. The sample taken for sequencing was PBMCs. These receptors were collected from a woman aged 55-69 years in good health and CMV-seropositive.

This clone was counted a few times. V gene TRBV19 combines with J gene TRBJ2-7; D call uncertain. This CDR3 comprises 11 residues. Germline V gene lookup returns CDR1 LNHDA and CDR2 SQIVND (reference sequence). Trimming took off 2 bases at V and 7 bases at J, with 6 bases between the two ends. CDR3 sequence reads: CASSISQEQYF. The CDR3 nucleotides are TGTGCCAGTAGTATATCACAGGAGCAGTACTTC.

The chain has TRBV29-1 and TRBJ2-7; maybe TRBD2 (5 bases). This CDR3 has 13 amino acids. The germline V gene has CDR1 SQVTM and CDR2 ANQGSEA. Trimming removed 7 bases at V and 2 bases at J, with 15 bases between. DNA for the CDR3: TGCAGCGCCGCGGTGGAGGTGACCTACGAGCAGTACTTC. Its protein is CSAAVEVTYEQYF.

The chain employs TRBV6-6 and TRBJ1-5, with D possibly being TRBD1 (6 bases). Deletions cut 4 bases from V and 2 bases from J, with 15 bases between. The CDR3 runs 16 residues. The V gene's germline CDR1 is MNHNY and CDR2 SVGAGI (reference sequence). CDR3 residues: CASSSLLKGGNQPQHF. The CDR3 coding sequence is TGTGCCAGCAGTTCCCTCCTTAAGGGGGGCAATCAGCCCCAGCATTTT.

This chain uses TRBV7-7 with TRBJ1-2, with no clear D. CDR1 and CDR2 (germline): SSHAT, FNYEAQ (reference sequence). V was clipped by 5 bases and J by 7 bases, with 14 bases between them. CDR3 length: 13 residues. CDR3 in amino acids: CASSPYLDGGYTF. The DNA for the CDR3 is TGTGCCAGCAGCCCCTACTTAGATGGTGGCTACACCTTC.

V usage is TRBV5-1 and J usage is TRBJ1-2, with D maybe TRBD1 (6 bases). The CDR3 totals 16 residues. The V and J ends lost 0 bases and 7 bases respectively, with 19 bases between them. Germline V gene lookup returns CDR1 SGHRS and CDR2 YFSETQ. The CDR3: CASSLGAWGRLSGYTF. As DNA, the CDR3 is TGCGCCAGCAGCTTGGGGGCATGGGGGCGCCTCAGTGGCTACACCTTC. Using reference TRBV5-1 and TRBJ1-2 for the parts outside the CDR3, the full variable domain is KAGVTQTPRYLIKTRGQQVTLSCSPISGHRSVSWYQQTPGQGLQFLFEYFSETQRNKGNFPGRFSGRQFSNSRSEMNVSTLELGDSALYLCASSLGAWGRLSGYTFGSGTRLTVV.

The genes are TRBV29-1 and TRBJ1-5, with D perhaps matching TRBD1 (5 bases). The CDR3 consists of 13 residues. Per germline, CDR1 SQVTM and CDR2 ANQGSEA. Trimming cost V 4 bases and J 8 bases, with 15 bases left between them. DNA for the CDR3: TGCAGCGTTGCCGGAGCCCGGGGGGAGCCCCAGCATTTT. This codes for CSVAGARGEPQHF.

V usage is TRBV12-5 and J usage is TRBJ1-1; D is possibly TRBD1 (6 bases). The V gene's germline CDR1 is LGHNT and CDR2 FRNRAP. With 1 base removed from V and 1 base from J, the gap between germline ends came to 22 bases. The CDR3 runs to 19 residues. In nucleotides, the CDR3 is TGTGCTAGTGGTTTGGCCCTTATCGACTCGGGACACTGGAACACTGAAGCTTTCTTT. This encodes CASGLALIDSGHWNTEAFF.

The rearrangement uses TRBV7-3 and TRBJ2-3; perhaps TRBD2 as D (6 bases). Looked up from germline, CDR1 is SGHTA and CDR2 is FQGTGA. V lost 5 bases and J lost 4, with 10 bases in between. This CDR3 comprises 13 residues. The CDR3 region is CASSPLAADTQYF. CDR3 in DNA: TGTGCCAGCAGCCCACTAGCAGCAGATACGCAGTATTTT.

This chain connects TRBV6-6 to TRBJ2-5; 11 nucleotides line up with TRBD2. The J call may be wrong; the DNA end is better matched by TRBJ2-7. Germline CDR1 MNHNY, CDR2 SVGAGI (reference sequence). The CDR3 runs 14 residues. CDR3: CASTQTSGAYEQYF. The CDR3 DNA reads TGTGCCAGCACCCAGACTAGCGGGGCCTACGAGCAGTACTTC.

V and J are TRBV7-2 and TRBJ2-7, with D maybe TRBD1 (5 bases). The V gene lost 4 bases and the J gene lost 6 bases, with 16 bases spanning the gap. Germline CDR1 is SGHTA and CDR2 is FQGNSA. The length of the CDR3 is 14 residues. The CDR3 bases are TGTGCCAGCAGCTCTCGGCAGGGTGGGGTCGAGCAGTACTTC. This translates into CASSSRQGGVEQYF.

This clone has only a few counts. The J gene is TRBJ2-5, the V gene TRBV9, with 15 bases identical to TRBD2. The junction had 8 bases not matched to a gene; V was cut back by 4 bases and J by 1 base. Germline V lookup: CDR1 SGDLS, CDR2 YYNGEE. The CDR3 totals 18 residues. CDR3 amino acids: CASSPGTSGGPLQETQYF. The CDR3 nucleotides are TGTGCCAGCAGCCCAGGGACTAGCGGGGGGCCCCTCCAAGAGACCCAGTACTTC.

The CDR3 reads CASSLARGDYEQYF. The DNA for the CDR3 is TGCGCCAGCAGCTTGGCCAGGGGAGACTACGAGCAGTACTTC. V is TRBV5-1 and J is TRBJ2-7, with D possibly TRBD1 on 6 matching bases. Trimming took off 0 bases at V and 3 bases at J, with 10 bases between the two ends. The CDR3 is 14 amino acids. Per the germline V gene, CDR1 is SGHRS and CDR2 is YFSETQ. Combining the CDR3 with reference TRBV5-1 and TRBJ2-7 gives the whole variable domain KAGVTQTPRYLIKTRGQQVTLSCSPISGHRSVSWYQQTPGQGLQFLFEYFSETQRNKGNFPGRFSGRQFSNSRSEMNVSTLELGDSALYLCASSLARGDYEQYFGPGTRLTVT.

This sequence joins TRBV6-1 and TRBJ1-1; D perhaps matches TRBD1 (5 bases). With 2 bases removed from V and 4 bases from J, the gap between germline ends came to 20 bases. CDR1 MNHNS and CDR2 SASEGT come from the germline V gene. This CDR3 is built from 17 residues. CDR3 protein: CASSEFGMAGPGTEAFF. CDR3 sequence (DNA): TGTGCCAGCAGTGAATTTGGGATGGCAGGGCCAGGCACTGAAGCTTTCTTT.

The chain has TRBV19 and TRBJ1-3, with a possible D match to TRBD1 (5 bases). Per germline, CDR1 LNHDA and CDR2 SQIVND (reference sequence). This CDR3 is 17 amino acids long. The V and J ends lost 5 bases and 4 bases respectively, with 21 bases between them. CDR3 in amino acids: CASSVGTGGLGGNTIYF. Here the CDR3 DNA reads TGTGCCAGTAGTGTGGGAACAGGCGGTTTGGGAGGAAACACCATATATTTT.

V and J are TRBV27 and TRBJ1-2; TRBD1 is a possible D gene (6 bases). Trimming took 5 bases from V and 1 from J, leaving 17 bases between them. CDR1 and CDR2 (germline): MNHEY, SMNVEV (reference sequence). The CDR3 totals 16 residues. CDR3 region: CASSPRPDSVNYGYTF. The CDR3 DNA reads TGTGCCAGCAGTCCACGTCCGGACAGTGTTAACTATGGCTACACCTTC.

There are many counts of this clone. The chain carries TRBV25-1 and TRBJ1-5; a weak D match, TRBD1 (5 bases). V gave up 6 bases and J gave up 2 bases, with 17 bases separating them. Germline CDR1 MGHDK, CDR2 SYGVNS. The CDR3 runs 16 residues. CDR3 region: CASSPSLGGGNQPQHF. Written as DNA, the CDR3 is TGTGCCAGCAGCCCCTCCCTGGGGGGAGGCAATCAGCCCCAGCATTTT.

This clone was counted between two and nine times. The V call is TRBV7-3, the J call TRBJ2-1, with 12 nucleotides matching TRBD1. Germline V lookup: CDR1 SGHTA, CDR2 FQGTGA. Unmatched junction bases numbered 4, after V lost 7 bases and J lost 9 bases. This CDR3 spans 13 amino acids. CDR3 sequence (DNA): TGTGCCAGCATTGGGACAGGGGGCGCTGAGCAGTTCTTC. Translating gives CASIGTGGAEQFF.

This sequence joins TRBV19 and TRBJ1-5, with D possibly TRBD1 on 6 matching bases. Germline V lookup: CDR1 LNHDA, CDR2 SQIVND (reference sequence). V was cut by 6 bases and J by 4 bases, with 22 bases left in between. The CDR3 covers 17 residues. The CDR3 bases are TGTGCCAGTAGCAGACAATCCACAGGGAATCGAAATCAGCCCCAGCATTTT. It specifies CASSRQSTGNRNQPQHF.

The chain combines TRBV9 with TRBJ2-5, with 10 bases matching TRBD2. Germline loops: CDR1 SGDLS, CDR2 YYNGEE. The CDR3 spans 15 residues. V lost 0 bases to trimming and J lost 1 base; unmatched junction nucleotides: 0. CDR3: CASSVASGGQETQYF. The DNA for the CDR3 is TGTGCCAGCAGCGTAGCTAGCGGGGGCCAAGAGACCCAGTACTTC. The entire variable domain, with the rest obtained from reference TRBV9 and TRBJ2-5, is as follows: DSGVTQTPKHLITATGQRVTLRCSPRSGDLSVYWYQQSLDQGLQFLIQYYNGEERAKGNILERFSAQQFPDLHSELNLSSLELGDSALYFCASSVASGGQETQYFGPGTRLLVL.

V gene TRBV12-5 combines with J gene TRBJ2-3, with TRBD2 matching 8 bases. This CDR3 has 18 residues. Looked up from germline, CDR1 is LGHNT and CDR2 is FRNRAP. V lost 1 base and J lost 4; bases outside the gene matches: 13. The CDR3 is CASGLGMTGTSLADTQYF. The CDR3 DNA reads TGTGCTAGTGGTTTGGGGATGACCGGGACTAGTCTCGCAGATACGCAGTATTTT.

This clone was detected only a few times. The chain joins TRBV5-3 to TRBJ1-2, with D possibly being TRBD1 (6 bases). TRBV5-3 carries the ORF label, with uncertain function. V was cut by 0 bases and J by 1 base, with 10 bases left in between. This CDR3 region has 15 residues. The chain's CDR3 is CARSLGQGHNYGYTF. DNA for the CDR3: TGTGCCAGAAGCTTGGGCCAGGGACATAACTATGGCTACACCTTC.

The V and J genes are TRBV5-5 and TRBJ1-5, with D hard to call. Germline-derived CDR1 and CDR2 are SGHKS and YYEKEE (reference sequence). Trimming pared 2 bases from V and 3 bases from J, leaving 9 bases between. This CDR3 spans 14 amino acids. The CDR3 protein is CASSFITANQPQHF. CDR3 DNA: TGTGCCAGCAGCTTTATCACAGCCAATCAGCCCCAGCATTTT.

V is TRBV4-1 and J is TRBJ2-5; 10 nucleotides match TRBD2. The CDR3 loop spans 17 amino acids. CDR1 is MGHRA, CDR2 YSYEKL, per germline. Germline trimming cut 4 bases from V and 5 bases from J; bases unmatched to any gene: 13. The CDR3 spells CASSRPSGGSGSETQYF. The CDR3 DNA sequence: TGCGCCAGCAGCCGTCCTAGCGGGGGTTCTGGTTCGGAGACCCAGTACTTC.